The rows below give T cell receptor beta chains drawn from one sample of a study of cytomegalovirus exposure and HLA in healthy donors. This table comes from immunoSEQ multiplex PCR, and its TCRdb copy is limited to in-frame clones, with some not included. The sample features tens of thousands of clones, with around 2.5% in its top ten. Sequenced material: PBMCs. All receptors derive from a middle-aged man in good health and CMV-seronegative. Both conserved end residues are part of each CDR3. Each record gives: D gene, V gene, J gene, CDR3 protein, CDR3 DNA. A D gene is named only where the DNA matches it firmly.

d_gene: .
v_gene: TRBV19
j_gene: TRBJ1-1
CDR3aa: CASTAGRGTEAFF
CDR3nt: TGTGCCAGTACAGCCGGGAGGGGCACTGAAGCTTTCTTT

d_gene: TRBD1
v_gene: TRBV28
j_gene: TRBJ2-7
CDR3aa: CASSLRGQGAYEQYF
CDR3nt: TGTGCCAGCAGTTTAAGGGGTCAGGGGGCCTACGAGCAGTACTTC

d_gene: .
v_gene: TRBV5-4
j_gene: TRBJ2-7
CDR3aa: CASSLATGRRSEQYF
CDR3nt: TGTGCCAGCAGCTTGGCAACAGGGCGGAGATCCGAGCAGTACTTC

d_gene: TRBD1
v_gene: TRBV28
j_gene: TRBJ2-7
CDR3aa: CASSLFGTGSSEQYF
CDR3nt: TGTGCCAGCAGTTTATTCGGGACAGGCTCGAGCGAGCAGTACTTC

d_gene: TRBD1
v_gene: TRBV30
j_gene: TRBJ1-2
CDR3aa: CAWRGDREGYTF
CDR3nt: TGTGCCTGGAGGGGAGACAGGGAAGGCTACACCTTC

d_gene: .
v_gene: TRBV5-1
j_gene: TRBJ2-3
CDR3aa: CASSPGFDTQYF
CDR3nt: TGCGCCAGCAGCCCAGGGTTTGATACGCAGTATTTT

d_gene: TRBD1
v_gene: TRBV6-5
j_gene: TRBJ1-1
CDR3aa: CASSNRGRRGTEAFF
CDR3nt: TGTGCCAGCAGTAACAGGGGGCGCAGGGGCACTGAAGCTTTCTTT

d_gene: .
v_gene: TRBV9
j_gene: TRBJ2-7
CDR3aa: CASSPSVSSYEQYF
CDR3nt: TGTGCCAGCAGCCCCAGCGTGAGCTCCTACGAGCAGTACTTC

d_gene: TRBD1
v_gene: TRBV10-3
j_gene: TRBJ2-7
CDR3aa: CAISEVTGGVNEQYF
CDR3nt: TGTGCCATCAGTGAGGTGACAGGGGGAGTGAACGAGCAGTACTTC

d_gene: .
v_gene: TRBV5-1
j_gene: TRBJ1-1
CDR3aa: CASSLATGTEAFF
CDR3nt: TGCGCCAGCAGCTTGGCAACAGGCACTGAAGCTTTCTTT

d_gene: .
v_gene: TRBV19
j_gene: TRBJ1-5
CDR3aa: CASSIGAGYNQPQHF
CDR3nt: TGTGCCAGTAGTATAGGGGCAGGATATAATCAGCCCCAGCATTTT

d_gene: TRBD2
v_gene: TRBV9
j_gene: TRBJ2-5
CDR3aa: CASSVMAGGAYGAQYF
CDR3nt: TGTGCCAGCAGCGTAATGGCGGGGGGGGCTTATGGAGCCCAGTACTTC

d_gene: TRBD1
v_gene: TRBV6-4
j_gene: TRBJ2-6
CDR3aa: CASSGTGDSLTSSGANVLTF
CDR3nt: TGTGCCAGCAGTGGGACAGGGGATAGTTTGACTAGCTCTGGGGCCAACGTCCTGACTTTC

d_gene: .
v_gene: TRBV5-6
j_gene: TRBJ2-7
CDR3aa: CASSFRRDLGLSEQYF
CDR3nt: TGTGCCAGCAGCTTTCGCCGGGACTTGGGCCTCTCCGAGCAGTACTTC

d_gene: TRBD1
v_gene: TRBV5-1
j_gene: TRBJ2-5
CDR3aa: CASSSGTGPMETQYF
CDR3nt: TGCGCCAGCAGCTCAGGGACAGGGCCAATGGAGACCCAGTACTTC

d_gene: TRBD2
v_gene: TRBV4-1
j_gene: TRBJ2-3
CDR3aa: CASSQGGGGAKDTQYF
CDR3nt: TGCGCCAGCAGCCAAGGGGGCGGGGGGGCCAAAGATACGCAGTATTTT

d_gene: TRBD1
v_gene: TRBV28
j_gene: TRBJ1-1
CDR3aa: CASSLWDRVETEAFF
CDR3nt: TGTGCCAGCAGTTTATGGGACAGGGTCGAGACTGAAGCTTTCTTT

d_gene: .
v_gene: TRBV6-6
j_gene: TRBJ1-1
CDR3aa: CASTLRGDTEAFF
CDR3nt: TGTGCCAGCACTTTACGGGGTGACACTGAAGCTTTCTTT

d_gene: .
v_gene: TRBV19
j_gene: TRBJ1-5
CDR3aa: CASSPFNQPQHF
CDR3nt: TGTGCCAGTAGTCCCTTCAATCAGCCCCAGCATTTT

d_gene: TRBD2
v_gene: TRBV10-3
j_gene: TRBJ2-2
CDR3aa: CGAGGAVGELFF
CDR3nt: TGTGGAGCCGGGGGGGCCGTCGGGGAGCTGTTTTTT

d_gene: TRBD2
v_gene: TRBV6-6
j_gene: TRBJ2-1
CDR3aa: CASSPTRGGSNNEQFF
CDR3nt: TGTGCCAGCAGCCCGACGCGGGGGGGTTCAAACAATGAGCAGTTCTTC

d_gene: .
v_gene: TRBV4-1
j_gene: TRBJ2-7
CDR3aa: CASSQDRWQRTYEQYF
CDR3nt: TGCGCCAGCAGCCAAGATCGGTGGCAGCGGACCTACGAGCAGTACTTC

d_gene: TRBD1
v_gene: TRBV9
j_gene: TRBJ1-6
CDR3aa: CASSVALDRASSPLHF
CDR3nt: TGTGCCAGCAGCGTAGCTCTGGACAGGGCGAGTTCACCCCTCCACTTT

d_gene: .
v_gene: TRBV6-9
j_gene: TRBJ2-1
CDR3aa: CASSAPAGLDYNEQFF
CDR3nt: TGTGCCAGCAGTGCTCCCGCGGGACTCGACTACAATGAGCAGTTCTTC

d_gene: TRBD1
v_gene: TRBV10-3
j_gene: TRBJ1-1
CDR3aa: CAIGTGGVGTEAFF
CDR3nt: TGTGCCATCGGGACAGGGGGCGTCGGGACTGAAGCTTTCTTT

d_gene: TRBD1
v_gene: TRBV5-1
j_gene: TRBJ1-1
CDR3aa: CASSSGQVGQGTEAFF
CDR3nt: TGCGCCAGCAGCTCGGGACAGGTAGGACAGGGAACTGAAGCTTTCTTT

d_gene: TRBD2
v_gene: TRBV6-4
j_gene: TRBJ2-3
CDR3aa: CASSASGGTDTQYF
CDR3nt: TGTGCCAGCAGTGCTAGCGGGGGCACAGATACGCAGTATTTT

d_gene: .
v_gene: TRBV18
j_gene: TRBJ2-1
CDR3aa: CASSPDRRGSYNEQFF
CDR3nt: TGTGCCAGCTCACCAGATCGACGGGGGAGTTACAATGAGCAGTTCTTC

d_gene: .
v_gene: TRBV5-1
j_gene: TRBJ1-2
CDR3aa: CASSSASSGEFNYGYTF
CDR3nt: TGCGCCAGCAGCTCGGCCTCATCGGGAGAGTTTAACTATGGCTACACCTTC

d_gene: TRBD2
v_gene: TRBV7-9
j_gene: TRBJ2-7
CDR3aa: CASSILLAGGPGEQYF
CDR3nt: TGTGCCAGCAGCATACTACTAGCGGGGGGGCCAGGCGAGCAGTACTTC